The 7 T cell receptor beta chains below were found in one sample sequenced in a study of blood T cell repertoires in COVID-19. TCRdb's table, derived via immunoSEQ multiplex PCR, lists solely in-frame clones and lacks some. This sample has more than 120,000 clones, with 84% found just once. Sequenced: PBMCs or T cells enriched from blood (not recorded which). Source of these receptors: a man aged 45-65 years in a cohort exposed to, infected with or recovered from COVID-19 (not recorded which).

This chain connects TRBV3-1 (or the pseudogene TRBV3-2) to TRBJ2-3, with D possibly matching TRBD1 (6 bases). V was cut by 4 bases and J by 3 bases, with 14 bases left in between. CDR3 size: 15 residues. Germline assignment: CDR1 LGHDT and CDR2 YNNKEL (reference sequence). As DNA, the CDR3 is TGTGCCAGCAGCCGCGACAGGTCTGAGACAGATACGCAGTATTTT. Protein: CASSRDRSETDTQYF.

This clone was counted between two and nine times. The V call is TRBV7-3, the J call TRBJ2-1, with 8 bases that match TRBD2. This CDR3 region has 14 residues. Germline loops: CDR1 SGHTA, CDR2 FQGTGA. V lost 2 bases, J lost 3 bases, and 0 bases stayed unmatched. As DNA, the CDR3 is TGTGCCAGCAGCTTAGCGGGAGGCTACAATGAGCAGTTCTTC. Its protein product is CASSLAGGYNEQFF. The whole variable domain, remainder taken from reference TRBV7-3 and TRBJ2-1, is GAGVSQTPSNKVTEKGKYVELRCDPISGHTALYWYRQSLGQGPEFLIYFQGTGAADDSGLPNDRFFAVRPEGSVSTLKIQRTERGDSAVYLCASSLAGGYNEQFFGPGTRLTVL.

The chain employs TRBV27 and TRBJ1-4; weak D call: TRBD1 (5 bases). The germline V and J ends were trimmed by 6 bases and 7 bases, with 18 bases remaining between them. This CDR3 contains 15 residues. Per the germline V gene, CDR1 is MNHEY and CDR2 is SMNVEV (reference sequence). The chain's CDR3 is CASSPYNGGTEKLFF. In DNA form, the CDR3 reads TGTGCCAGCAGCCCGTACAACGGGGGGACTGAAAAACTGTTTTTT. Combining the CDR3 with reference TRBV27 and TRBJ1-4 gives the whole variable domain EAQVTQNPRYLITVTGKKLTVTCSQNMNHEYMSWYRQDPGLGLRQIYYSMNVEVTDKGDVPEGYKVSRKEKRNFPLILESPSPNQTSLYFCASSPYNGGTEKLFFGSGTQLSVL.

The chain employs TRBV4-3 and TRBJ2-5; 8 bases match TRBD1. The germline gives CDR1 LGHNA, CDR2 YSLEER. J was trimmed by 5 bases and V by 2 bases; bases with no gene match: 7. There are 15 residues in the CDR3. This CDR3 reads CASSQFTGGGETQYF. The CDR3, as DNA: TGCGCCAGCAGCCAATTTACAGGGGGAGGTGAGACCCAGTACTTC.

The chain combines TRBV27 with TRBJ1-2, with TRBD1 as a possible D gene (6 bases). This CDR3 is 13 amino acids long. Germline values: CDR1 MNHEY, CDR2 SMNVEV (reference sequence). V was clipped by 3 bases and J by 3 bases, with 8 bases between them. CDR3 nucleotide sequence: TGTGCCAGCAGTTTGGGGGCGGACTATGGCTACACCTTC. Amino acid sequence: CASSLGADYGYTF.

The V call is TRBV11-2, the J call TRBJ1-2; 7 positions match TRBD1. V gave up 5 bases and J gave up 7 bases; unmatched junction bases: 13. Germline CDR1 reads SGHAT; CDR2 reads FQNNGV. The CDR3 sequence is 15 residues long. The CDR3 spells CASSTITGELGGYTF. In nucleotides, the CDR3 is TGTGCCAGCAGCACGATAACAGGGGAATTAGGTGGCTACACCTTC.

V is TRBV3-1 (or the pseudogene TRBV3-2) and J is TRBJ1-4; perhaps TRBD1 as D (5 bases). The CDR3 has 14 amino acids. CDR1 is LGHDT and CDR2 is YNNKEL in the germline V gene (reference sequence). The ends were cut back, 4 bases at V and 8 bases at J, with 14 bases in the middle. The CDR3 spells CASSPGEGKEKLFF. The CDR3 DNA sequence: TGTGCCAGCAGCCCGGGGGAGGGAAAAGAAAAACTGTTTTTT.